These T cell receptor beta chains were read from a single sample in a study of CD8 T cells in Susac syndrome. A single record per CDR3 protein comes from TCRdb applying MiXCR to the immunoSEQ multiplex PCR reads. This table has approximately 270,000 distinct CDR3 sequences, just over 90% appearing once. The sample was CD4+ T cells from PBMCs. These receptors were taken from a human donor with multiple sclerosis. CDR3s include the opening cysteine and the closing phenylalanine or tryptophan. A D gene is named only where the DNA matches it firmly. Size is stated for part of the rows, as once, few or many counts, or as a class when the clone is expanded.

d_call,cdr3_length,clone_size,v_call,j_call,cdr3_nt,cdr3_aa
TRBD2,15,NA,TRBV2,TRBJ2-3,TGTGCCAGCAGTGAACGGCTAGCGGCCACAGATACGCAGTATTTT,CASSERLAATDTQYF
NA,15,NA,TRBV6-1,TRBJ2-7,TGTGCCAGCATTCGAGAAGGGACGGCCGCTTTGAGGCAGTACTTC,CASIREGTAALRQYF
NA,14,NA,TRBV7-2,TRBJ2-4,TGTGCCAGCAGCCCCCCGAAGAGTCCGAACATTCAGTACTTC,CASSPPKSPNIQYF
TRBD1,15,NA,TRBV4-1,TRBJ1-1,TGCGCCAGCAGCCACCAAGGGGGCGGATACACTGAAGCTTTCTTT,CASSHQGGGYTEAFF
TRBD1,14,few,TRBV2,TRBJ2-1,TGTGCCAGTCGGGGACAGGGGCACTACAATGAGCAGTTCTTC,CASRGQGHYNEQFF
NA,14,NA,TRBV5-1,TRBJ2-2,TGCGCCAGCGCGATAGGGCAGAACACCGGGGAGCTGTTTTTT,CASAIGQNTGELFF
NA,15,NA,TRBV27,TRBJ2-1,TGTGCCAGCAGTTCCCCACAACCTACGGGCAATGAGCAGTTCTTC,CASSSPQPTGNEQFF
TRBD2,16,NA,TRBV9,TRBJ2-2,TGTGCCAGCAGCGTAGCCAGCGGGAGTAGGGCCGGGGAGCTGTTTTTT,CASSVASGSRAGELFF
NA,14,NA,TRBV3-1,TRBJ1-1,TGTGCCAGCAGCCTAACTAGTCCGAACACTGAAGCTTTCTTT,CASSLTSPNTEAFF
NA,13,NA,TRBV19,TRBJ1-1,TGTGCCAGTAGTACGTGGCCTAACACTGAAGCTTTCTTT,CASSTWPNTEAFF
TRBD1,16,once,TRBV12-3/TRBV12-4,TRBJ2-5,TGTGCCAGCAGCACCACGGACAGGGGGAAGCAAGAGACCCAGTACTTC,CASSTTDRGKQETQYF
TRBD2,16,NA,TRBV20-1,TRBJ2-7,TGCAGTGCTAGAGTCCCGGCCCAGCGGGGATCCTACGAGCAGTACTTC,CSARVPAQRGSYEQYF
TRBD1,16,NA,TRBV7-9,TRBJ1-3,TGTGCCAGCAGTTTGGACAGGGGCATCTACGGAAACACCATATATTTT,CASSLDRGIYGNTIYF